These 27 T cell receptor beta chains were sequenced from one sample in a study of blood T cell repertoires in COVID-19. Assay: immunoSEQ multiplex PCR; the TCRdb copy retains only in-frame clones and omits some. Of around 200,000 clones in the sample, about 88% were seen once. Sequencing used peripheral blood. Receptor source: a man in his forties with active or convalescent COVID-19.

CDR3 sequence: CASSPTGYEQYF. The CDR3 bases are TGTGCCAGCAGCCCGACAGGCTACGAGCAGTACTTC. This chain joins TRBV7-9 and TRBJ2-7, with D tentatively TRBD1 (6 bases). The ends were cut back, 5 bases at V and 3 bases at J, with 8 bases in the middle. The CDR3 length is 12 residues. CDR1 is SEHNR, CDR2 FQNEAQ, per germline (reference sequence).

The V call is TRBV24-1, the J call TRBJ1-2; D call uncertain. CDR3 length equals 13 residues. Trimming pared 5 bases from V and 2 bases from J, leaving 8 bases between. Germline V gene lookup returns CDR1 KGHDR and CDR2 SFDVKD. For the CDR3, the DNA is TGTGCCACCAGTGGGACGGGAAACTATGGCTACACCTTC. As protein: CATSGTGNYGYTF.

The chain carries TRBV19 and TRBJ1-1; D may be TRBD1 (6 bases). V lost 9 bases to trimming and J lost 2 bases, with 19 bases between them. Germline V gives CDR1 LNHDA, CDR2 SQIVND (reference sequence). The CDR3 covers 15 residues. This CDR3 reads CASRDGQLLNTEAFF. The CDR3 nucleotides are TGTGCCAGCAGAGATGGACAGCTCCTAAACACTGAAGCTTTCTTT.

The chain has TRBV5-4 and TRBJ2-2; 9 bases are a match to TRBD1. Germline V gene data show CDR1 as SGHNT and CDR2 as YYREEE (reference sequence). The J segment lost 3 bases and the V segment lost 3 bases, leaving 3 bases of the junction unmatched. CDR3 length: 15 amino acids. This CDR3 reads CASSSGTGYTGELFF. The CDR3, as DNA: TGTGCCAGCAGCTCCGGGACAGGGTACACCGGGGAGCTGTTTTTT.

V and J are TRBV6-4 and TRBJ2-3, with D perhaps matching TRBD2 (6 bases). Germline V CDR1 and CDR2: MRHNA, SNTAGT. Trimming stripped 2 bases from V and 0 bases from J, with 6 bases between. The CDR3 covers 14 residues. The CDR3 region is CASSDRGSTDTQYF. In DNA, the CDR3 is TGTGCCAGCAGTGACCGGGGGAGCACAGATACGCAGTATTTT.

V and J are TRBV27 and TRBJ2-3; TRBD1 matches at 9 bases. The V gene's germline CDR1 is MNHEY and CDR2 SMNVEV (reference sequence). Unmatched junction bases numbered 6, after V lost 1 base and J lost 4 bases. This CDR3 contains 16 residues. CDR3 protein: CASSLLGQGRADTQYF. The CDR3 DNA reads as TGTGCCAGCAGTTTATTAGGACAGGGGAGGGCAGATACGCAGTATTTT.

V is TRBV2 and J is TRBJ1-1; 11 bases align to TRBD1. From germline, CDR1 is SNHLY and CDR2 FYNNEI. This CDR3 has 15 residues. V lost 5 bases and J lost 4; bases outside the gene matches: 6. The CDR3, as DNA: TGTGCCAGCAGTCCTTCCGGGACAGGGGGCACTGAAGCTTTCTTT. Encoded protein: CASSPSGTGGTEAFF.

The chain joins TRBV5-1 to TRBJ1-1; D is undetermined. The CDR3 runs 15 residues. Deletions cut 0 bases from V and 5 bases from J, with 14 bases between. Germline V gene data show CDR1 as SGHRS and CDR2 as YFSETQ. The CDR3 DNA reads TGCGCCAGCAGCTTGGATCCGGGAACGGGTACTGAAGCTTTCTTT. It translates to CASSLDPGTGTEAFF.

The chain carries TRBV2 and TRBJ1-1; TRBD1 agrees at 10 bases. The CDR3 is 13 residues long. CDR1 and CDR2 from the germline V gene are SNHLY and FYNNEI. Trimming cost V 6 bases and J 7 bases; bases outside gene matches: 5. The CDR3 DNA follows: TGTGCCAGCAGGACAGGGGGCTATAGTGAAGCTTTCTTT. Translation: CASRTGGYSEAFF. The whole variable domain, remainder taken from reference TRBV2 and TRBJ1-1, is EPEVTQTPSHQVTQMGQEVILRCVPISNHLYFYWYRQILGQKVEFLVSFYNNEISEKSEIFDDQFSVERPDGSNFTLKIRSTKLEDSAMYFCASRTGGYSEAFFGQGTRLTVV.

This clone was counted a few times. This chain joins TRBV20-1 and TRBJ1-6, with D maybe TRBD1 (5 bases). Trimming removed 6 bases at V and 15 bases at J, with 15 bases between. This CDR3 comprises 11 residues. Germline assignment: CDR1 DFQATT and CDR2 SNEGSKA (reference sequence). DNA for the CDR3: TGCAGTGCGAAATGGGGGGAGGGCCTCCACTTT. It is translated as CSAKWGEGLHF.

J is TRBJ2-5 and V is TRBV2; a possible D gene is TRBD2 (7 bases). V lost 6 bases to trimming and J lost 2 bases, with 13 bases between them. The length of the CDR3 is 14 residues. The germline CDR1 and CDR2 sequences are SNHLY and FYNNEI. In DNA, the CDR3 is TGTGCCAGCAGCCCCGGGGGGCGACAAGAGACCCAGTACTTC. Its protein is CASSPGGRQETQYF.

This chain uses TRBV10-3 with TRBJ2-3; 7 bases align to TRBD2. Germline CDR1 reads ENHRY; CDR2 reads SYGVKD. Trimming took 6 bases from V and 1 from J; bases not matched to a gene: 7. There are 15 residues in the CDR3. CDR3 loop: CAISPRSGGTDTQYF. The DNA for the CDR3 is TGTGCCATCAGCCCGAGGAGCGGGGGCACAGATACGCAGTATTTT.

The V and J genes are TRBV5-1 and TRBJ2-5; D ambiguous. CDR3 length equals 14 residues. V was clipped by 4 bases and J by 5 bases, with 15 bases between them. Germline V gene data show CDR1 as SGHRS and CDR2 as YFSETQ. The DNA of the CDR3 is TGCGCCAGCAGCGTATTCGCCGAGGCCGAGACCCAGTACTTC. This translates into CASSVFAEAETQYF. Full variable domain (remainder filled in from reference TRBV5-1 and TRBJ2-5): KAGVTQTPRYLIKTRGQQVTLSCSPISGHRSVSWYQQTPGQGLQFLFEYFSETQRNKGNFPGRFSGRQFSNSRSEMNVSTLELGDSALYLCASSVFAEAETQYFGPGTRLLVL.

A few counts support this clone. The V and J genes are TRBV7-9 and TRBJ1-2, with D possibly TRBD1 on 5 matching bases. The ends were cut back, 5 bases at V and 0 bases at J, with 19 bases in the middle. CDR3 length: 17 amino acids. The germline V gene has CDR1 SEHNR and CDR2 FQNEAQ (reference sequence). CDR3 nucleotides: TGTGCCAGCAGCCCTGCGACAGCGATTGAAGCTAACTATGGCTACACCTTC. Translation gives CASSPATAIEANYGYTF.

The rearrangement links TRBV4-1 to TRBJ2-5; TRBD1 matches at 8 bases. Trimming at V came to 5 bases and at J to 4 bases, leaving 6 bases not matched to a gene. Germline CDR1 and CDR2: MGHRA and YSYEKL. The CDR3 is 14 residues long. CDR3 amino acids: CASSLQGVSETQYF. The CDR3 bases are TGCGCCAGCAGCTTACAGGGGGTTTCAGAGACCCAGTACTTC.

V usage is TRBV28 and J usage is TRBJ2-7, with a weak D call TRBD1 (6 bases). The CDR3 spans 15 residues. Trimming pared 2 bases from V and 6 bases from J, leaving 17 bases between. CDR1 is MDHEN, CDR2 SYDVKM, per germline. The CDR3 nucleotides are TGTGCCAGCAGTTTAGATAGACAGGCAGTGGTCGAGCAGTACTTC. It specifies CASSLDRQAVVEQYF.

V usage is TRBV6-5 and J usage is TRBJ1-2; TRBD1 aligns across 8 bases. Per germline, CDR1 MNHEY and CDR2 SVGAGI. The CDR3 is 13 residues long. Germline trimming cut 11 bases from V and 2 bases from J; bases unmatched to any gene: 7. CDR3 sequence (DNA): TGTGCCGCAACAAGGACAGGGAACTATGGCTACACCTTC. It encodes CAATRTGNYGYTF.

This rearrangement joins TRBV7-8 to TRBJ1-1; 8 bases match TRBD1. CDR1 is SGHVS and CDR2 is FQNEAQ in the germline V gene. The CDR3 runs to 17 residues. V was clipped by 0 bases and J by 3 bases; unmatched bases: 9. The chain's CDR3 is CASSLARTGMLDTEAFF. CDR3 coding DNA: TGTGCCAGCAGCTTAGCTCGGACAGGGATGTTGGACACTGAAGCTTTCTTT.

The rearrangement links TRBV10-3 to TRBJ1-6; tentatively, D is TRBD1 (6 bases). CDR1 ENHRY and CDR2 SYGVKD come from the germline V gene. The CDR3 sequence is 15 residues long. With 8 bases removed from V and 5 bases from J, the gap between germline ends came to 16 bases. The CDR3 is CAIGTSDSDNSPLHF. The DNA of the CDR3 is TGTGCCATCGGGACCTCGGACAGCGATAATTCACCCCTCCACTTT.

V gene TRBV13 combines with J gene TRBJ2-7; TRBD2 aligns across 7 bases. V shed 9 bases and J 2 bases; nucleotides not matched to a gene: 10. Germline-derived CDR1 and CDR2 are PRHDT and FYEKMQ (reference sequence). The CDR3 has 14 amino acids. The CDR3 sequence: CASHRSGEAYEQYF. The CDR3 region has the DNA TGTGCCAGTCACCGGAGCGGGGAGGCCTACGAGCAGTACTTC.

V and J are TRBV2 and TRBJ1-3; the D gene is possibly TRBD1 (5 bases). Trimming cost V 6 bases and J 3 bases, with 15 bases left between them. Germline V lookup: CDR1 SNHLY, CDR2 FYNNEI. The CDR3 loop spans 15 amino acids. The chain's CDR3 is CASSPRVTGGNTIYF. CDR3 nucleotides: TGTGCCAGCAGCCCCAGGGTAACGGGTGGAAACACCATATATTTT.

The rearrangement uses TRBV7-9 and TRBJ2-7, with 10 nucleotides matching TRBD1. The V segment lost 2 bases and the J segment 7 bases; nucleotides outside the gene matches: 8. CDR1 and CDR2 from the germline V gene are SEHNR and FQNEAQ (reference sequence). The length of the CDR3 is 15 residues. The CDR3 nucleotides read TGTGCCAGCAGCTTACAGGGACAGGGGTACGGGGAGCAGTACTTC. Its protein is CASSLQGQGYGEQYF.

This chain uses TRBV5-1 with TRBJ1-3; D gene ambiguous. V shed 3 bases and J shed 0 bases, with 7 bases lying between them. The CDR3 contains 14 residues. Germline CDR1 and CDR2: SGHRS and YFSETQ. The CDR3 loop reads CASSSSASGNTIYF. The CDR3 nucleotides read TGCGCCAGCAGCTCCAGTGCCTCTGGAAACACCATATATTTT.

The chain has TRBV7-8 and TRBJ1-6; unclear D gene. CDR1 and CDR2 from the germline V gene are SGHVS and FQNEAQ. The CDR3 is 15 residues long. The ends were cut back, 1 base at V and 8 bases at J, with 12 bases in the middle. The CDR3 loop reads CASSLVMTRDSPLHF. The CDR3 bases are TGTGCCAGCAGCTTAGTTATGACTCGTGATTCACCCCTCCACTTT. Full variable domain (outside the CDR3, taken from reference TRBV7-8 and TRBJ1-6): GAGVSQSPRYKVAKRGQDVALRCDPISGHVSLFWYQQALGQGPEFLTYFQNEAQLDKSGLPSDRFFAERPEGSVSTLKIQRTQQEDSAVYLCASSLVMTRDSPLHFGNGTRLTVT.

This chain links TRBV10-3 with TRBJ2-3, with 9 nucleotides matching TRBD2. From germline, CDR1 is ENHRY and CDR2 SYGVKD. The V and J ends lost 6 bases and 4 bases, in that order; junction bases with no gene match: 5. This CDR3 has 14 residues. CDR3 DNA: TGTGCCATCAGATCAGCGGGGGGTGCAGATACGCAGTATTTT. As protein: CAIRSAGGADTQYF.

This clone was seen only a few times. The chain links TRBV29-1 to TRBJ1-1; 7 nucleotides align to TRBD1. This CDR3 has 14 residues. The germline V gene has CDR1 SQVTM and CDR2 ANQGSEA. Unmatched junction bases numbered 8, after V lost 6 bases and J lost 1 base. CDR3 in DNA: TGCAGCGTAACTGGGACAGCTAAGAACACTGAAGCTTTCTTT. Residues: CSVTGTAKNTEAFF.

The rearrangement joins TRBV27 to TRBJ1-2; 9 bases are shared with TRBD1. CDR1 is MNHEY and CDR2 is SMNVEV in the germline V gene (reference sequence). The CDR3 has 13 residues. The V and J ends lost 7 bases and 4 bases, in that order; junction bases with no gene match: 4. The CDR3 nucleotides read TGTGCCAGCATGGGACAGGGAGTCTATGGCTACACCTTC. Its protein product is CASMGQGVYGYTF.